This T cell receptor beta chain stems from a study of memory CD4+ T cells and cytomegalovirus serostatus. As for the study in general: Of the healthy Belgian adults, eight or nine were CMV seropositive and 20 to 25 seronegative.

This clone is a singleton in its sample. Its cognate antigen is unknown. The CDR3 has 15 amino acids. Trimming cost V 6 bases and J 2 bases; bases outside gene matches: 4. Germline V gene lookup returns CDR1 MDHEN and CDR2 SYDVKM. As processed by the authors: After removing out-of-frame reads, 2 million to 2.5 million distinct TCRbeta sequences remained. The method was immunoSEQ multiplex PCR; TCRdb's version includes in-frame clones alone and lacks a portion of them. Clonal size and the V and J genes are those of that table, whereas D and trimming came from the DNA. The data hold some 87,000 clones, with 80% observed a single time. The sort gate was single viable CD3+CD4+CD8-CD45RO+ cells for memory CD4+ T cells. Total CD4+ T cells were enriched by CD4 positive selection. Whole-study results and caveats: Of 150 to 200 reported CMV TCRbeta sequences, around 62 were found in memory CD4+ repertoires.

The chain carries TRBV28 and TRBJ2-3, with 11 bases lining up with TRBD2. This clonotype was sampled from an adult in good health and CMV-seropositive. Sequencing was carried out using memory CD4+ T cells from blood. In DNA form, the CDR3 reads TGTGCCAGCAGAGTTAGCGGGAGGGTCACAGATACGCAGTATTTT. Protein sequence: CASRVSGRVTDTQYF.